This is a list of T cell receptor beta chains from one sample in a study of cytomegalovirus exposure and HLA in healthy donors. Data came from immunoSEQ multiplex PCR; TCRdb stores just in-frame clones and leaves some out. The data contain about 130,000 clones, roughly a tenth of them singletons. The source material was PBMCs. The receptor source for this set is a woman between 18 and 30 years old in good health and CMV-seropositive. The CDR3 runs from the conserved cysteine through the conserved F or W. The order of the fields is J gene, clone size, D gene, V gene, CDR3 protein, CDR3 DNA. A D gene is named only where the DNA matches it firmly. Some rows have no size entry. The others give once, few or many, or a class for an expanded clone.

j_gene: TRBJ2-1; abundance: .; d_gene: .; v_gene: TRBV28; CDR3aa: CASSQYNEQFF; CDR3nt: TGTGCCAGCAGTCAGTACAATGAGCAGTTCTTC
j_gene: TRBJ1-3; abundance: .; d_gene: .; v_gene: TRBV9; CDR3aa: CASSVATGGPGNTIYF; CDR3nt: TGTGCCAGCAGCGTAGCTACGGGGGGACCTGGAAACACCATATATTTT
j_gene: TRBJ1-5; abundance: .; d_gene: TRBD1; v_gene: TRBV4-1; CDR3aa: CASSQDTTETGVSNQPQHF; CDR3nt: TGCGCCAGCAGCCAAGACACCACGGAGACAGGGGTTAGCAATCAGCCCCAGCATTTT
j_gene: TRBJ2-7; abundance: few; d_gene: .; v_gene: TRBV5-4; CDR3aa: CASSDNSYEQYF; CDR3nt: TGTGCCAGTTCGGACAACTCCTACGAGCAGTACTTC
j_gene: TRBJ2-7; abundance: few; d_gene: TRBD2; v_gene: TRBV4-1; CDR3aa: CASSQGPGGYEQYF; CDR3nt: TGCGCCAGCAGCCAAGGTCCGGGGGGCTACGAGCAGTACTTC
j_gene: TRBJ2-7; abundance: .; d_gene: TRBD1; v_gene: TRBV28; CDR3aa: CASRTTSRDRTYEQYF; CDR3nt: TGTGCCAGCAGGACAACTTCCCGGGACAGAACCTACGAGCAGTACTTC
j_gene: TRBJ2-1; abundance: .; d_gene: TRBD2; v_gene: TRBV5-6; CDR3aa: CASSLILAGVLGEQFF; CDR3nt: TGTGCCAGCAGCTTGATATTGGCGGGAGTTTTGGGTGAGCAGTTCTTC
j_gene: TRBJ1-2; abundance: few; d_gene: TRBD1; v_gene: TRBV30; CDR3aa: CAWSRLGTGYGYTF; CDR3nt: TGTGCCTGGAGTCGCCTCGGGACAGGCTATGGCTACACCTTC
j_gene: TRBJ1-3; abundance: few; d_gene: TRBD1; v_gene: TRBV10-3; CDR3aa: CAIRAGGSGNTIYF; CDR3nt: TGTGCCATCAGGGCAGGGGGCTCTGGAAACACCATATATTTT
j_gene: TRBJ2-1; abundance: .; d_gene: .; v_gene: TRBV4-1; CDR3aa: CASSPPTRLYNEQFF; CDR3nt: TGCGCCAGCAGCCCGCCGACTAGACTCTACAATGAGCAGTTCTTC
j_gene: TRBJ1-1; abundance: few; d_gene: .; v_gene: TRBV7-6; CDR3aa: CASSHGGGHTEAFF; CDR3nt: TGTGCCAGCAGCCACGGGGGGGGCCACACTGAAGCTTTCTTT
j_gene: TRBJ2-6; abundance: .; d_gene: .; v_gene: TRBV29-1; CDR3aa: CSAFSQAGANVLTF; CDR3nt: TGCAGCGCCTTCTCACAGGCTGGGGCCAACGTCCTGACTTTC
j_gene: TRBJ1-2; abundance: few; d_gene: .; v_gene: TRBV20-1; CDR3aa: CSVRGYGYTF; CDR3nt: TGCAGTGTTCGGGGCTATGGCTACACCTTC
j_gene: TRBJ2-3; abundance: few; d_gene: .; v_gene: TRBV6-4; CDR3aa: CASSDSSREPTDTQYF; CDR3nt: TGTGCCAGCAGTGACTCGAGTCGGGAGCCCACAGATACGCAGTATTTT
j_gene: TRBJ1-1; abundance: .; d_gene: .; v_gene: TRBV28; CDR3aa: CASSPHGGRNTEAFF; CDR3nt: TGTGCCAGCAGCCCCCACGGGGGACGGAACACTGAAGCTTTCTTT
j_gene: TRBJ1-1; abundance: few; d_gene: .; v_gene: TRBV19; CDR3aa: CASSIDSLNTEAFF; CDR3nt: TGTGCCAGTAGTATTGACAGCCTGAACACTGAAGCTTTCTTT
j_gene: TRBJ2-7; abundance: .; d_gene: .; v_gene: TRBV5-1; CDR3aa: CASSEKDIYEQYF; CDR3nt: TGCGCCAGCAGTGAGAAAGATATTTACGAGCAGTACTTC
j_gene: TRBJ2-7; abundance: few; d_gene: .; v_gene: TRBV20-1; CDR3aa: CSASPSEQYF; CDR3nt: TGCAGTGCTTCCCCGAGCGAGCAGTACTTC
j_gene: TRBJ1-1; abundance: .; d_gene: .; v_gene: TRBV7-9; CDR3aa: CASSVYRSEAFF; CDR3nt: TGTGCCAGCAGCGTATACAGGTCTGAAGCTTTCTTT
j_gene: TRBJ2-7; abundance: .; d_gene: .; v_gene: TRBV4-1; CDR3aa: CASSQVSWDTFNYEQYF; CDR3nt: TGCGCCAGCAGCCAAGTTTCTTGGGACACATTCAACTACGAGCAGTACTTC
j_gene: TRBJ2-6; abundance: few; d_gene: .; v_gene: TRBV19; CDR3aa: CASTYSGANVLTF; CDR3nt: TGTGCCAGTACCTATTCTGGGGCCAACGTCCTGACTTTC
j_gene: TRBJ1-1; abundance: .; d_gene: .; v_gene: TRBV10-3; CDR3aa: CAISEGGTREAFF; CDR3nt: TGTGCCATCAGTGAGGGTGGGACAAGAGAAGCTTTCTTT
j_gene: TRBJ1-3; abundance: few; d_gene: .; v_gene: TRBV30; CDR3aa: CAWKHIGNTIYF; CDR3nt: TGTGCCTGGAAACATATCGGAAACACCATATATTTT
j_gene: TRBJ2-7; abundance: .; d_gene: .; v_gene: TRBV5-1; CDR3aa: CASSLSWERSYEQYF; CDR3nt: TGCGCCAGCAGCTTGAGTTGGGAGAGGAGCTACGAGCAGTACTTC
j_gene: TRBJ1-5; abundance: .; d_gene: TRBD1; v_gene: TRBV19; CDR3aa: CASTQQGNQPQHF; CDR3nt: TGTGCCAGTACCCAACAGGGGAACCAGCCCCAGCATTTT
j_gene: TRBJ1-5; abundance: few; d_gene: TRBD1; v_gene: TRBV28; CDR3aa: CASSSQWEGGGEPQHF; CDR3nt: TGTGCCAGCAGTTCCCAATGGGAAGGGGGCGGGGAGCCCCAGCATTTT
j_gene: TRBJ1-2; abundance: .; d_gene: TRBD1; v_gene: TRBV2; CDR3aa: CASSLTGVEDVNGYTF; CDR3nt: TGTGCCAGCAGCCTGACAGGGGTGGAAGACGTTAATGGCTACACCTTC
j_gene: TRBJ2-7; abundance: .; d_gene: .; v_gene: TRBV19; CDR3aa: CASRLGPGYEQYF; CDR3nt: TGTGCCAGCCGGTTGGGCCCAGGTTACGAGCAGTACTTC
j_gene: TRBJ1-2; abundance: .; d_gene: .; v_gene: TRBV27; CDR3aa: CASSSRPGLRYTF; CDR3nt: TGTGCCAGCAGTTCAAGACCCGGATTGAGGTACACCTTC